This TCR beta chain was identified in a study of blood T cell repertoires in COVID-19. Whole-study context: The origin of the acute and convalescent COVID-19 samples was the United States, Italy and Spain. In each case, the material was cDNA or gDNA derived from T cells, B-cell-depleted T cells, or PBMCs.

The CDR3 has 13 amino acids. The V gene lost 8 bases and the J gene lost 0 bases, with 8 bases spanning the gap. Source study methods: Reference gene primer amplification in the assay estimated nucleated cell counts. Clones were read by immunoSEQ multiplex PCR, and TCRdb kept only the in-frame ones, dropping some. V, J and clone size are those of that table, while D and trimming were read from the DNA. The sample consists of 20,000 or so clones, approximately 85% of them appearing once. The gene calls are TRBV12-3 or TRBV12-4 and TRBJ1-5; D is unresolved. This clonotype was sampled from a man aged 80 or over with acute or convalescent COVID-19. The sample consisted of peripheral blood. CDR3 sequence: CASRRSSNQPQHF. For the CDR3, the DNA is TGTGCCAGCCGGAGGAGTAGCAATCAGCCCCAGCATTTT.